This entry lists 18 T cell receptor beta chains sequenced from one sample in a study of human T cells and chemical hapten exposure. MiXCR was run by TCRdb on the RACE reads, yielding one entry per CDR3 protein. The data hold 85,000 to 130,000 distinct CDR3 sequences, with roughly 12% observed a single time. Stated time point: pre-sensitization, week 0. Treatment defined: therapeutic diphenylcyclopropenone sensitization with weekly scalp DPC. The source was whole blood, collected in connection with sensitization to the hapten diphenylcyclopropenone (DPC). These receptors were collected from a woman aged 45-65 years with alopecia areata. Some clones in this sample may be carry-over from other donors' samples.

J is TRBJ1-3 and V is TRBV4-3; a possible D gene is TRBD1 (5 bases). V gave up 0 bases and J gave up 7 bases, with 7 bases separating them. Per germline, CDR1 LGHNA and CDR2 YSLEER. The CDR3 has 13 amino acids. CDR3 sequence reads: CASSQDRGNTIYF. The CDR3 DNA reads TGCGCCAGCAGCCAAGATCGGGGGAACACCATATATTTT.

V is TRBV28 and J is TRBJ2-5; D may be TRBD2 (6 bases). Germline CDR1 is MDHEN and CDR2 is SYDVKM. The CDR3 is made up of 14 amino acids. Trimming shortened V by 4 bases and J by 3 bases, and 12 bases separated the two germline ends. The CDR3 coding sequence is TGTGCCAGCAGTTCTCGGGGGACCAAAGAGACCCAGTACTTC. The encoded protein is CASSSRGTKETQYF.

This chain connects TRBV6-6 to TRBJ1-2; TRBD1 aligns across 7 bases. The CDR3 extends over 14 amino acids. V was clipped by 4 bases and J by 10 bases; unmatched bases: 12. Germline CDR1 MNHNY, CDR2 SVGAGI (reference sequence). The CDR3 nucleotides read TGTGCCAGCAGTTTTGGGACAGCAAGGTCGGTCTACACCTTC. This encodes CASSFGTARSVYTF.

This clonotype has more than one count but fewer than ten. The chain recombines TRBV6-6 with TRBJ2-7, with D tentatively TRBD2 (6 bases). Trimming removed 7 bases from V and 2 bases from J, with 15 bases in between. The CDR3 totals 14 residues. Germline loops: CDR1 MNHNY, CDR2 SVGAGI (reference sequence). The CDR3 loop reads CASTNGGRPYEQYF. Written as DNA, the CDR3 is TGTGCCAGCACCAATGGTGGGAGGCCCTACGAGCAGTACTTC.

The rearrangement links TRBV2 to TRBJ2-6; D unclear. The ends were cut back, 6 bases at V and 2 bases at J, with 8 bases in the middle. CDR1 and CDR2 (germline): SNHLY, FYNNEI. CDR3 length equals 14 residues. CDR3 DNA: TGTGCCAGCAGAGGTTCCCCTGGGGCCAACGTCCTGACTTTC. Translated, it gives CASRGSPGANVLTF.

For this clonotype: A read error may be the cause here, since a much bigger clone is one base away. The V call is TRBV3-1, the J call TRBJ1-5; tentatively, D is TRBD1 (6 bases). V shed 8 bases and J shed 0 bases, with 17 bases lying between them. Germline V gene lookup returns CDR1 LGHDT and CDR2 YNNKEL (reference sequence). The CDR3 totals 16 residues. This CDR3 is CASGLGTPYSNQPQHF. The CDR3, as DNA: TGTGCCAGCGGACTCGGGACACCGTATAGCAATCAGCCCCAGCATTTT.

This clonotype was detected a few times. The chain combines TRBV7-2 with TRBJ2-1; TRBD2 matches at 11 bases. V was pared by 1 base and J by 7 bases, with 9 bases of the junction left unmatched. CDR1 and CDR2 from the germline V gene are SGHTA and FQGNSA. The CDR3 loop spans 17 amino acids. The CDR3 region has the DNA TGTGCCAGCAGCTTAGGGCTAGCGGGGGGACCCGGTAATGAGCAGTTCTTC. Translating it yields CASSLGLAGGPGNEQFF.

The J gene is TRBJ2-2, the V gene TRBV6-5; 9 nucleotides line up with TRBD2. Trimming at V came to 4 bases and at J to 1 base, leaving 1 base not matched to a gene. There are 15 residues in the CDR3. Germline CDR1 is MNHEY and CDR2 is SVGAGI. In nucleotides, the CDR3 is TGTGCCAGCAGTTTTAGCGGGGGGAACACCGGGGAGCTGTTTTTT. This encodes CASSFSGGNTGELFF.

The V call is TRBV18, the J call TRBJ1-1, with 12 nucleotides matching TRBD1. J was trimmed by 1 base and V by 6 bases; bases with no gene match: 6. This CDR3 is 16 amino acids long. CDR1 and CDR2 from the germline V gene are KGHSH and LQKENI. The CDR3 loop is CASSGTGGPGNTEAFF. The CDR3 DNA follows: TGTGCCAGCTCCGGGACAGGGGGCCCGGGGAACACTGAAGCTTTCTTT.

CDR3 sequence reads: CASSLGGQSYGYTF. DNA of the CDR3: TGTGCCAGCAGCTTAGGCGGACAGTCCTATGGCTACACCTTC. The chain uses TRBV28 and TRBJ1-2, with a possible D match to TRBD1 (6 bases). This CDR3 spans 14 amino acids. V gave up 6 bases and J gave up 4 bases, with 15 bases separating them. Per the germline V gene, CDR1 is MDHEN and CDR2 is SYDVKM.

This clonotype was observed at least ten times. CDR3: CASSSAAYEQYF. The CDR3 DNA reads TGTGCCAGCTCGTCCGCCGCTTACGAGCAGTACTTC. This chain uses TRBV18 with TRBJ2-7; D is ambiguous. Germline CDR1 reads KGHSH; CDR2 reads LQKENI. V gave up 6 bases and J gave up 4 bases, with 10 bases separating them. The CDR3 contains 12 residues.

This clonotype was recorded a few times. This sequence joins TRBV7-9 and TRBJ2-7; the D is unclear. Germline lookup yields CDR1 SEHNR and CDR2 FQNEAQ (reference sequence). The CDR3 is 12 amino acids. V dropped 4 bases and J dropped 1 base, with 5 bases sitting between them. CDR3 loop: CASSSRSYEQYF. In nucleotides, the CDR3 is TGTGCCAGCAGCTCCCGGTCCTACGAGCAGTACTTC. The complete variable domain, with remaining parts taken from reference TRBV7-9 and TRBJ2-7, reads DTGVSQNPRHKITKRGQNVTFRCDPISEHNRLYWYRQTLGQGPEFLTYFQNEAQLEKSRLLSDRFSAERPKGSFSTLEIQRTEQGDSAMYLCASSSRSYEQYFGPGTRLTVT.

J is TRBJ1-1 and V is TRBV5-1; D call uncertain. The CDR3 is 14 residues long. The V and J ends lost 2 bases and 3 bases respectively, with 11 bases between them. Per germline, CDR1 SGHRS and CDR2 YFSETQ. This chain's CDR3 is CASSFGGADTEAFF. CDR3 bases: TGCGCCAGCAGCTTCGGCGGAGCAGACACTGAAGCTTTCTTT.

The CDR3 DNA is TGTGCCAGCAGCCCGAGGGCGGGGGGCAACAATGAGCAGTTCTTC. Protein product: CASSPRAGGNNEQFF. This chain uses TRBV7-2 with TRBJ2-1; 8 bases are shared with TRBD2. The CDR3 extends over 15 amino acids. V was pared by 5 bases and J by 5 bases, with 8 bases of the junction left unmatched. Germline V gene sequence: CDR1 SGHTA, CDR2 FQGNSA.

This rearrangement joins TRBV7-9 to TRBJ2-7; possible D gene TRBD2, 6 bases. The germline V gene encodes CDR1 SEHNR and CDR2 FQNEAQ (reference sequence). V was clipped by 2 bases and J by 5 bases, with 16 bases between them. The length of the CDR3 is 15 residues. CDR3 DNA: TGTGCCAGCAGCTTAACCCTACCGGGAGCGGACGAGCAGTACTTC. Translation: CASSLTLPGADEQYF.

This clonotype was seen a handful of times. This chain connects TRBV12-3 or TRBV12-4 to TRBJ2-2, with 9 positions matching TRBD1. J lost 6 bases, V lost 7 bases, and 6 bases had no gene match. The CDR3 is 14 residues long. The CDR3 region has the DNA TGTGCCAGCACCACCGGGACAGGGTCCGGGGAGCTGTTTTTT. Encoded protein: CASTTGTGSGELFF.

V is TRBV18 and J is TRBJ1-6; D remains ambiguous. V shed 0 bases and J shed 9 bases, with 6 bases lying between them. The CDR3 spans 13 residues. CDR1 is KGHSH, CDR2 LQKENI, per germline. Here the CDR3 reads CASSPPDRSPLHF. Written as DNA, the CDR3 is TGTGCCAGCTCACCACCGGACCGTTCACCCCTCCACTTT.

V is TRBV29-1 and J is TRBJ2-6; D uncertain. The V end lost 3 bases, the J end lost 4 bases, and 10 bases lay between the germline ends. The CDR3 length is 14 residues. Germline V gene sequence: CDR1 SQVTM, CDR2 ANQGSEA. The CDR3: CSVDKYPGANVLTF. The CDR3 coding sequence is TGCAGCGTTGACAAATATCCCGGGGCCAACGTCCTGACTTTC.